This TCR beta chain is drawn from a study of T cell responses to AZD1222 COVID-19 vaccine. Study overall: Second-dose intervals near 4 or 12 weeks were combined.

Study-wide findings and caveats: There were mostly white British donors and more females than males, and clonal diversity was possibly underestimated.

The CDR3 has 15 residues. The germline V and J ends were trimmed by 6 bases and 2 bases, with 14 bases remaining between them. Per the germline V gene, CDR1 is SEHNR and CDR2 is FQNEAQ (reference sequence). About this clone itself: Its antigen is undetermined.

This table comes from immunoSEQ multiplex PCR, and its TCRdb copy is limited to in-frame clones, with some not included. In the table there are over 150,000 clones, 90% of which are singletons. This material consisted of peripheral blood, taken on day 0 of AZD1222 vaccination. The origin of this receptor is an adult in good health. The V call is TRBV7-9, the J call TRBJ2-1; a weak D match, TRBD1 (6 bases). Here the CDR3 reads CASSYVQGTYNEQFF. The CDR3 nucleotides are TGTGCCAGCAGTTACGTCCAGGGGACCTACAATGAGCAGTTCTTC. The entire variable domain, with the rest obtained from reference TRBV7-9 and TRBJ2-1, is as follows: DTGVSQNPRHKITKRGQNVTFRCDPISEHNRLYWYRQTLGQGPEFLTYFQNEAQLEKSRLLSDRFSAERPKGSFSTLEIQRTEQGDSAMYLCASSYVQGTYNEQFFGPGTRLTVL.